The clone carrying this T cell receptor beta chain was seen a handful of times. Repertoires were generated with immunoSEQ multiplex PCR, while TCRdb's copy carries only in-frame clones and drops some. The table has more than 95,000 clones, 80% to 90% seen once. This sample was included in a study of blood T cell repertoires in COVID-19. The CDR3 sequence is 12 residues long. Germline V gene sequence: CDR1 WNHNN, CDR2 SYGVQD (reference sequence). Between the trimmed V and J ends, which lost 3 bases and 1 base, there was a span of 3 bases. The rearrangement uses TRBV10-1 and TRBJ1-2; D uncertain. The sequencing sample was made of peripheral blood. The clonotype was recovered from a man aged 45 to 65 with acute or convalescent COVID-19. The CDR3 coding sequence is TGCGCCAGCAGTGACAGTAACTATGGCTACACCTTC. This sequence encodes CASSDSNYGYTF.